This is a list of T cell receptor beta chains from one sample in a study of T-cell reconstitution after alpha-beta-depleted transplantation in children. TCRdb called the PCR reads again in MiXCR, with one record for every CDR3 protein. The sample comprises 360,000 or so distinct CDR3 sequences, over 20% of which are singletons, and approximately 3.9% rests with the top ten. This sample comprised PBMCs from the stem cell graft donor, obtained from the stem cell graft. All receptors derive from a human donor who donated a stem cell graft to a child with acute myeloid leukemia. CDR3s include the opening cysteine and the closing phenylalanine or tryptophan. The D gene is left open where the match is weak. Size is omitted from some rows. Given values are once, few, many or a class for expanded clones.

j_call | d_call | clone_size | v_call | cdr3_aa | cdr3_nt
TRBJ2-3 | . | . | TRBV2 | CASSEPTKRPDTQYF | TGTGCCAGCAGTGAGCCGACTAAGAGGCCAGATACGCAGTATTTT
TRBJ2-3 | . | . | TRBV29-1 | CSVMGTYTDTQYF | TGCAGCGTTATGGGGACCTACACAGATACGCAGTATTTT
TRBJ2-7 | . | few | TRBV7-6 | CASSLGGFSYEQYF | TGTGCCAGCAGCTTAGGGGGGTTCTCCTACGAGCAGTACTTC
TRBJ1-1 | TRBD1 | . | TRBV4-1 | CASSHHGTGGAFF | TGCGCCAGCAGCCACCATGGGACAGGGGGGGCTTTCTTT
TRBJ1-4 | TRBD1 | few | TRBV6-5 | CASSSTGGTDEKLFF | TGTGCCAGCAGTTCGACAGGGGGGACAGATGAAAAACTGTTTTTT
TRBJ2-1 | . | . | TRBV28 | CASSLEPNEQFF | TGTGCCAGCAGTTTAGAACCGAATGAGCAGTTCTTC
TRBJ2-3 | TRBD2 | many | TRBV28 | CASTPTGLAGRASTDTQYF | TGTGCCAGCACCCCTACGGGACTAGCGGGACGCGCTAGCACAGATACGCAGTATTTT
TRBJ2-7 | . | . | TRBV5-1 | CASSLETGRFYEQYF | TGCGCCAGCAGCTTAGAAACGGGACGGTTCTACGAGCAGTACTTC
TRBJ2-7 | TRBD2 | few | TRBV7-2 | CASSPSGISYEQYF | TGTGCCAGCAGCCCAAGCGGGATCTCCTACGAGCAGTACTTC
TRBJ1-3 | . | many | TRBV20-1 | CSAGDLSSGNTIYF | TGCAGTGCTGGTGACCTTAGCTCTGGAAACACCATATATTTT
TRBJ2-1 | . | . | TRBV7-3 | CASSPGIGSYNEQFF | TGTGCCAGCAGCCCAGGGATTGGGTCCTACAATGAGCAGTTCTTC
TRBJ2-1 | TRBD1 | many | TRBV20-1 | CSAALRQGSNEQFF | TGCAGTGCTGCCCTTCGACAGGGTAGTAATGAGCAGTTCTTC
TRBJ2-2 | TRBD1 | once | TRBV7-9 | CASSPRGLDTGELFF | TGTGCCAGCAGCCCCAGGGGGCTGGACACCGGGGAGCTGTTTTTT
TRBJ1-2 | TRBD1 | . | TRBV15 | CATSRGTDLNYGYTF | TGTGCCACCAGCCGGGGGACAGATCTTAACTATGGCTACACCTTC
TRBJ2-3 | TRBD2 | . | TRBV7-8 | CASSLGGGGRAPDTQYF | TGTGCCAGCAGCTTAGGCGGGGGCGGGAGGGCCCCAGATACGCAGTATTTT
TRBJ2-3 | . | few | TRBV24-1 | CATSDLFAGSTDTQYF | TGTGCCACCAGTGATTTGTTTGCGGGTAGCACAGATACGCAGTATTTT
TRBJ2-7 | . | . | TRBV12-3/TRBV12-4 | CASSLIVGRSYEQYF | TGTGCCAGCAGTTTAATTGTGGGCAGATCCTACGAGCAGTACTTC
TRBJ2-3 | TRBD1 | . | TRBV5-1 | CASSFFFDRGTDTQYF | TGCGCCAGCAGCTTCTTTTTCGACAGGGGGACAGATACGCAGTATTTT
TRBJ2-7 | TRBD2 | . | TRBV29-1 | CSVDTSGRAGEQYF | TGCAGCGTAGACACTAGCGGGAGGGCTGGGGAGCAGTACTTC
TRBJ1-1 | TRBD1 | many | TRBV20-1 | CSARARYRGTLNTEAFF | TGCAGTGCTAGAGCCCGATACAGGGGGACATTGAACACTGAAGCTTTCTTT
TRBJ2-1 | TRBD2 | . | TRBV4-3 | CASSHSRGRAVYNEQFF | TGCGCCAGCAGCCATTCCCGCGGGAGGGCCGTATACAATGAGCAGTTCTTC
TRBJ2-2 | TRBD1 | . | TRBV10-3 | CALGQAGTGELFF | TGTGCCTTGGGACAGGCCGGCACCGGGGAGCTGTTTTTT
TRBJ2-7 | . | few | TRBV4-1 | CASSSRLGVYEQYF | TGCGCCAGCAGCTCCAGACTAGGTGTCTACGAGCAGTACTTC
TRBJ2-5 | TRBD2 | few | TRBV12-3/TRBV12-4 | CASSQGLAGEETQYF | TGTGCCAGCAGTCAGGGACTAGCGGGAGAGGAGACCCAGTACTTC
TRBJ1-6 | . | . | TRBV5-1 | CASSLDLANSPLHF | TGCGCCAGCAGCTTGGACTTGGCGAATTCACCCCTCCACTTT
TRBJ2-1 | TRBD2 | few | TRBV28 | CASSLPLASGRDGNEQFF | TGTGCCAGCAGTTTACCCTTGGCTAGCGGGAGGGATGGCAATGAGCAGTTCTTC
TRBJ2-4 | TRBD2 | . | TRBV20-1 | CSARLMTGTSVAKNIQYF | TGCAGTGCTAGACTAATGACCGGGACTAGCGTTGCCAAAAACATTCAGTACTTC
TRBJ2-7 | . | . | TRBV7-2 | CASSLGGGIGEQYF | TGTGCCAGCAGCCTAGGCGGAGGGATCGGCGAGCAGTACTTC
TRBJ1-3 | . | . | TRBV4-3 | CASSQGAGNPGNTIYF | TGCGCCAGCAGCCAAGGTGCAGGGAACCCTGGAAACACCATATATTTT
TRBJ2-7 | . | . | TRBV5-1 | CASSLVPGSYEQYF | TGCGCCAGCAGCTTGGTTCCAGGTTCCTACGAGCAGTACTTC
TRBJ2-5 | . | few | TRBV5-1 | CASRMDSQETQYF | TGCGCCAGCAGAATGGACAGTCAAGAGACCCAGTACTTC
TRBJ2-5 | . | . | TRBV6-5 | CASSYYDRFQETQYF | TGTGCCAGCAGTTACTACGATAGGTTTCAAGAGACCCAGTACTTC
TRBJ2-2 | TRBD1 | . | TRBV5-6 | CASSRWDRSTGELFF | TGTGCCAGCAGCCGATGGGACAGGAGCACCGGGGAGCTGTTTTTT
TRBJ2-5 | . | few | TRBV9 | CASSTQWGASQETQYF | TGTGCCAGCAGTACCCAGTGGGGTGCCTCACAAGAGACCCAGTACTTC
TRBJ2-1 | TRBD2 | few | TRBV7-8 | CASSLGRTSGVQFF | TGTGCCAGCAGCTTAGGGAGGACTAGTGGTGTGCAGTTCTTC
TRBJ2-2 | . | many | TRBV29-1 | CSVLLPPSNTGELFF | TGCAGCGTTCTTTTACCACCATCGAACACCGGGGAGCTGTTTTTT
TRBJ2-7 | TRBD2 | few | TRBV20-1 | CSARDGGGRIYEQYF | TGCAGTGCTAGAGATGGGGGGGGACGAATCTACGAGCAGTACTTC
TRBJ2-3 | TRBD2 | few | TRBV9 | CASTGSGSGTDTQYF | TGTGCCAGCACCGGCAGCGGGAGTGGCACAGATACGCAGTATTTT
TRBJ2-2 | . | . | TRBV9 | CATSGGDTGELFF | TGTGCCACCTCGGGGGGCGACACCGGGGAGCTGTTTTTT
TRBJ2-3 | . | . | TRBV6-5 | CASSYQYSSTDTQYF | TGTGCCAGCAGTTACCAATATAGCAGCACAGATACGCAGTATTTT
TRBJ2-7 | TRBD2 | . | TRBV19 | CASSMGLVYEQYF | TGTGCCAGTAGTATGGGACTAGTCTACGAGCAGTACTTC
TRBJ1-2 | . | many | TRBV12-3/TRBV12-4 | CASSLGPYGYTF | TGTGCCAGCAGTTTAGGCCCCTATGGCTACACCTTC
TRBJ2-7 | TRBD1 | . | TRBV29-1 | CSVGEPGQGIYEQYF | TGCAGCGTTGGGGAACCGGGACAGGGGATCTACGAGCAGTACTTC
TRBJ2-1 | . | . | TRBV2 | CASLKGAREGVVSYNEQFF | TGTGCCAGCCTAAAGGGTGCAAGGGAGGGGGTTGTCTCCTACAATGAGCAGTTCTTC
TRBJ2-7 | TRBD2 | . | TRBV11-2 | CASQVGGLAGDSSYEQYF | TGTGCTAGTCAAGTCGGGGGACTAGCGGGGGACAGCTCCTACGAGCAGTACTTC
TRBJ2-5 | . | many | TRBV15 | CATSSRDINPQETQYF | TGTGCCACCAGCAGCCGGGACATTAACCCCCAAGAGACCCAGTACTTC
TRBJ1-6 | . | few | TRBV5-1 | CATSPGRGDSPLHF | TGCGCCACCTCCCCGGGACGGGGGGATTCACCCCTCCACTTT
TRBJ2-1 | . | . | TRBV3-1 | CASSQSRPGVGSNEQFF | TGTGCCAGCAGCCAATCTCGTCCGGGAGTCGGGAGCAATGAGCAGTTCTTC
TRBJ1-6 | TRBD1 | many | TRBV6-5 | CASSPGGPGNSPLHF | TGTGCCAGCAGCCCAGGGGGTCCGGGTAATTCACCCCTCCACTTT
TRBJ2-1 | TRBD1 | many | TRBV29-1 | CSVGTGGKNEQFF | TGCAGCGTGGGGACAGGGGGAAAAAATGAGCAGTTCTTC
TRBJ2-1 | . | . | TRBV28 | CASSLEQDTYNEQFF | TGTGCCAGCAGTTTAGAACAGGATACCTACAATGAGCAGTTCTTC
TRBJ2-3 | . | . | TRBV4-2 | CASSQVGDPSTDTQYF | TGTGCCAGCAGCCAAGTTGGAGATCCTAGCACAGATACGCAGTATTTT
TRBJ1-1 | . | few | TRBV5-1 | CASSTQVSSANTEAFF | TGCGCCAGCAGCACCCAGGTCAGCTCAGCGAACACTGAAGCTTTCTTT
TRBJ2-5 | TRBD2 | few | TRBV24-1 | CATSAGARETQYF | TGTGCCACCTCAGCGGGAGCACGTGAGACCCAGTACTTC
TRBJ1-2 | TRBD1 | . | TRBV7-9 | CASSRGDRNYGYTF | TGTGCCAGCAGCCGCGGGGACAGAAACTATGGCTACACCTTC
TRBJ1-1 | . | many | TRBV6-5 | CASSYLARMNTEAFF | TGTGCCAGCAGTTACTTGGCCAGGATGAACACTGAAGCTTTCTTT
TRBJ2-1 | TRBD2 | few | TRBV5-1 | CASRWEGRNEQFF | TGCGCCAGCAGGTGGGAGGGCCGCAATGAGCAGTTCTTC